This T cell receptor (beta chain) was identified in a study of T cells in Graves' hyperthyroidism and ophthalmopathy. General study results and limits: Stable hyperthyroidism and ophthalmopathy were separated using 13 V-J signatures.

The CDR3 spans 12 residues. CDR1 is MNHEY and CDR2 is SMNVEV in the germline V gene (reference sequence). The hyperthyroidism patients had all been newly diagnosed, and their disease duration was under 2 months. Their ages ranged from 18 to 65 years. At first hyperthyroidism diagnosis, before any ophthalmopathy symptoms, the blood sample was collected. Regions amplified from RNA transcripts were the TCR beta CDR3 regions. The TCR CDR3 was amplified in a first-round RT-PCR using the HTBI primer set. TCRdb redid the calling of the multiplex PCR reads with MiXCR, one entry per CDR3 protein. The sample yields more than 250,000 distinct CDR3 sequences, roughly 15% seen once. Details on this clonotype: What it recognizes is unknown. The junction differs from germline at one of its ends, possibly a read error.

This chain joins TRBV27 and TRBJ2-1; no clear D gene. This clonotype was obtained from a woman in her 50s with Graves' hyperthyroidism that later progressed to Graves' ophthalmopathy. Sequenced sample: blood. The CDR3, as DNA: TGTGCCAGCGGTTTAAGGGTTGATGTGCAGTTCTTC. Amino acids: CASGLRVDVQFF.